The 20 T cell receptor beta chains presented below share a single source sample, sequenced in a study of blood T cell repertoires in COVID-19. Clones were read by immunoSEQ multiplex PCR, and TCRdb kept only the in-frame ones, dropping some. Of about 250,000 clones listed, more than 75% are singletons. The sequenced sample was peripheral blood. The receptors were gathered from a woman aged 55 to 70 who had recovered from COVID-19.

The chain uses TRBV5-8 and TRBJ1-4; D is perhaps TRBD1 (5 bases). Per the germline V gene, CDR1 is SGHTS and CDR2 is YDEGEE. V was pared by 4 bases and J by 15 bases, with 19 bases between. This CDR3 has 13 residues. This CDR3 is CASSQGGRTRMFF. The CDR3 nucleotides read TGTGCCAGCAGCCAAGGTGGCAGGACACGGATGTTTTTT.

J is TRBJ1-5 and V is TRBV19; no clear D gene. This CDR3 spans 17 amino acids. V was pared by 3 bases and J by 1 base, with 16 bases between. Germline V gene lookup returns CDR1 LNHDA and CDR2 SQIVND (reference sequence). The CDR3 sequence: CASSIGRLVASNQPQHF. DNA of the CDR3: TGTGCCAGTAGTATCGGAAGGTTGGTAGCGAGCAATCAGCCCCAGCATTTT.

The chain joins TRBV9 to TRBJ2-1, with TRBD2 identical over 9 bases. V trimming: 2 bases; J trimming: 8 bases; junction bases outside the gene matches: 5. CDR3 length equals 14 residues. Germline loops: CDR1 SGDLS, CDR2 YYNGEE. CDR3: CASSVGTSMYEQFF. The CDR3, as DNA: TGTGCCAGCAGCGTGGGGACTAGCATGTATGAGCAGTTCTTC.

The genes are TRBV29-1 and TRBJ2-1; 10 bases are shared with TRBD2. Germline V gene data show CDR1 as SQVTM and CDR2 as ANQGSEA. The CDR3 loop spans 14 amino acids. V dropped 7 bases and J dropped 7; count of bases not matched to a gene: 10. The CDR3 spells CSGERGGYSNEQFF. For the CDR3, the DNA is TGCAGCGGGGAGCGGGGGGGTTATAGTAATGAGCAGTTCTTC.

The V gene is TRBV2, the J gene TRBJ2-7; 7 nucleotides match TRBD1. The V gene end was trimmed by 6 bases and the J gene end by 5 bases; junction bases not matched to a gene: 4. This CDR3 is built from 12 residues. Germline V gives CDR1 SNHLY, CDR2 FYNNEI. Here the CDR3 DNA reads TGTGCCAGCAGGAAGACAGGGCACGAGCAGTACTTC. This sequence encodes CASRKTGHEQYF.

Here the CDR3 DNA reads TGTGCCAGCAGCCCAAACAGGGGGCTTTGGAACAATGAGCAGTTCTTC. The encoded protein is CASSPNRGLWNNEQFF. The rearrangement uses TRBV25-1 and TRBJ2-1, with TRBD1 matching 9 bases. V shed 6 bases, J shed 5 bases, and the junction held 11 bases outside the gene matches. The CDR3 has 16 amino acids. Germline CDR1 is MGHDK and CDR2 is SYGVNS.

This sequence joins TRBV3-1 (or the pseudogene TRBV3-2) and TRBJ1-4; TRBD1 might be the D (6 bases). CDR1 LGHDT and CDR2 YNNKEL come from the germline V gene (reference sequence). The CDR3 is 14 amino acids. The germline V and J ends were trimmed by 0 bases and 8 bases, with 10 bases remaining between them. This CDR3 reads CASSQDRGREKLFF. The CDR3 region has the DNA TGTGCCAGCAGCCAAGACAGGGGTAGAGAAAAACTGTTTTTT.

V is TRBV6-5 and J is TRBJ2-2; the D gene is possibly TRBD1 (6 bases). Trimming took off 9 bases at V and 3 bases at J, with 11 bases between the two ends. Germline assignment: CDR1 MNHEY and CDR2 SVGAGI. The CDR3 spans 13 residues. The CDR3: CASTGLDTGELFF. In nucleotides, the CDR3 is TGTGCCAGTACAGGGTTGGACACCGGGGAGCTGTTTTTT.

The chain links TRBV19 to TRBJ1-2; D is possibly TRBD1 (5 bases). Germline loops: CDR1 LNHDA, CDR2 SQIVND (reference sequence). CDR3 size: 13 residues. Trimming pared 2 bases from V and 4 bases from J, leaving 8 bases between. The CDR3 nucleotides read TGTGCCAGTAGTATACAGGGTTCCTATGGCTACACCTTC. Residues: CASSIQGSYGYTF.

V usage is TRBV19 and J usage is TRBJ1-5; a weak D match, TRBD1 (5 bases). This CDR3 has 15 residues. CDR1 is LNHDA, CDR2 SQIVND, per germline (reference sequence). V was clipped by 3 bases and J by 4 bases, with 13 bases between them. The CDR3 DNA reads TGTGCCAGTAGTATGCCCATTGGGGGGAATCAGCCCCAGCATTTT. This encodes CASSMPIGGNQPQHF. The full variable domain, rest sourced from reference TRBV19 and TRBJ1-5, is DGGITQSPKYLFRKEGQNVTLSCEQNLNHDAMYWYRQDPGQGLRLIYYSQIVNDFQKGDIAEGYSVSREKKESFPLTVTSAQKNPTAFYLCASSMPIGGNQPQHFGDGTRLSIL.

As regards this clone: At one end, the junction sequence differs from germline, possibly due to a read error. J is TRBJ2-6 and V is TRBV5-4; the match to TRBD1 covers 11 bases. This CDR3 has 17 amino acids. Germline CDR1 and CDR2: SGHNT and YYREEE (reference sequence). The CDR3 DNA sequence: TGTGCCAGCAGTTTGGGACAGGGGGGGACTGGGGCCAACGTCCTGACTTTC. This encodes CASSLGQGGTGANVLTF.

The genes are TRBV5-1 and TRBJ2-7; a weak D match, TRBD1 (5 bases). This CDR3 has 14 residues. In germline, CDR1 is SGHRS, CDR2 YFSETQ. Trimming cost V 2 bases and J 5 bases, with 14 bases left between them. This CDR3 reads CASSLETETNEQYF. CDR3 sequence (DNA): TGCGCCAGCAGCTTAGAGACAGAGACGAACGAGCAGTACTTC.

The gene calls are TRBV12-3 or TRBV12-4 and TRBJ2-3; the match to TRBD1 covers 7 bases. With V trimmed by 0 bases and J by 7 bases, 1 base remained unmatched. This CDR3 contains 13 residues. CDR3: CASSLATGHTQYF. Written as DNA, the CDR3 is TGTGCCAGCAGTTTAGCGACAGGGCATACGCAGTATTTT.

The chain carries TRBV6-4 and TRBJ1-1, with 8 nucleotides matching TRBD1. Germline V gives CDR1 MRHNA, CDR2 SNTAGT. This CDR3 spans 16 amino acids. Trimming cost V 7 bases and J 0 bases; bases outside gene matches: 10. CDR3 residues: CASNTWDRSMNTEAFF. In DNA, the CDR3 is TGTGCCAGCAACACCTGGGACAGGAGCATGAACACTGAAGCTTTCTTT.

The chain employs TRBV27 and TRBJ2-7, with TRBD2 matching over 9 bases. Germline values: CDR1 MNHEY, CDR2 SMNVEV (reference sequence). V was clipped by 6 bases and J by 6 bases; unmatched bases: 15. The length of the CDR3 is 16 residues. In nucleotides, the CDR3 is TGTGCCAGCAGCCTTCGGGCGGGGGGGCCGTGGGGCGAGCAGTACTTC. As protein: CASSLRAGGPWGEQYF.

CDR3 nucleotides: TGTGCCAGCAGCTTACTCAACAGGGGGGCCGATACGCAGTATTTT. Translation gives CASSLLNRGADTQYF. This chain joins TRBV11-2 and TRBJ2-3; 8 nucleotides match TRBD1. Germline values: CDR1 SGHAT, CDR2 FQNNGV. The trim removed 2 bases at V and 6 bases at J, leaving 7 bases unmatched. The CDR3 has 15 residues.

This clone was seen a single time. The rearrangement uses TRBV27 and TRBJ1-4; TRBD1 agrees at 8 bases. Germline assignment: CDR1 MNHEY and CDR2 SMNVEV (reference sequence). The CDR3 contains 16 residues. Trimming removed 8 bases from V and 8 bases from J; junction bases left unmatched: 16. For the CDR3, the DNA is TGTGCCAGCCCGGGGACAGGAAAAAGGCTCGGCGAAAAACTGTTTTTT. It specifies CASPGTGKRLGEKLFF.

The V gene is TRBV27, the J gene TRBJ2-5; 11 bases match TRBD2. The ends lost 8 bases at V and 5 bases at J; junction bases unmatched: 7. This CDR3 has 14 residues. Germline lookup yields CDR1 MNHEY and CDR2 SMNVEV (reference sequence). The CDR3 here is CASSGLAAQETQYF. The DNA of the CDR3 is TGTGCCAGCTCGGGACTAGCGGCACAGGAGACCCAGTACTTC.

The V and J genes are TRBV10-3 and TRBJ2-7, with a weak D call TRBD2 (5 bases). The CDR3 runs 12 residues. Germline V lookup: CDR1 ENHRY, CDR2 SYGVKD. The ends were cut back, 10 bases at V and 1 base at J, with 11 bases in the middle. CDR3 amino acids: CATTTRSYEQYF. DNA of the CDR3: TGTGCCACGACTACACGGTCCTACGAGCAGTACTTC.

As DNA, the CDR3 is TGTGCCAGCAGCGTAGCCCCAAACCAAGAGACCCAGTACTTC. As protein: CASSVAPNQETQYF. The V gene is TRBV9, the J gene TRBJ2-5; D remains unclear. Germline V CDR1 and CDR2: SGDLS, YYNGEE. This CDR3 contains 14 residues. The ends were cut back, 0 bases at V and 0 bases at J, with 6 bases in the middle. Based on the CDR3 plus reference TRBV9 and TRBJ2-5, the full variable domain is DSGVTQTPKHLITATGQRVTLRCSPRSGDLSVYWYQQSLDQGLQFLIQYYNGEERAKGNILERFSAQQFPDLHSELNLSSLELGDSALYFCASSVAPNQETQYFGPGTRLLVL.